The 30 T cell receptor beta chains reported below all come from one sample, sequenced in a study of cytomegalovirus exposure and HLA in healthy donors. PCR used 60 Vbeta primers and 13 Jbeta primers. Here immunoSEQ multiplex PCR was the method, and the copy in TCRdb shows in-frame clones only, minus some. In the table there are around 210,000 clones, roughly 78% of which are singletons. Sequencing was performed on PBMCs. Receptors were obtained from a boy aged 5 to 17 in good health and CMV-seronegative.

The chain combines TRBV18 with TRBJ2-7; TRBD1 matches 10 bases. Germline CDR1 reads KGHSH; CDR2 reads LQKENI. This CDR3 spans 15 amino acids. The V and J ends lost 6 bases and 2 bases, in that order; junction bases with no gene match: 7. In DNA form, the CDR3 reads TGTGCCAGCTCGCGACAGGGGGCTACTCCCTACGAGCAGTACTTC. Encoded protein: CASSRQGATPYEQYF.

In its sample, this clone was seen once. CDR3 bases: TGTGCCAGCAACCTACAGGGGAAGGAGTTCTTC. It yields the protein CASNLQGKEFF. The chain uses TRBV6-1 and TRBJ2-1, with 7 bases lining up with TRBD1. Germline CDR1 is MNHNS and CDR2 is SASEGT. The CDR3 contains 11 residues. The V and J ends lost 7 bases and 14 bases, in that order; junction bases with no gene match: 8.

This clone was found once. The rearrangement uses TRBV27 and TRBJ2-7, with D possibly TRBD1 on 7 matching bases. The CDR3 totals 15 residues. V was shortened by 3 bases and J by 2 bases, with 14 bases between the two germline ends. Germline CDR1 MNHEY, CDR2 SMNVEV (reference sequence). The CDR3, as DNA: TGTGCCAGCAGTTTTTACAGGGGAGGCACCTACGAGCAGTACTTC. This translates into CASSFYRGGTYEQYF.

This chain uses TRBV6-5 with TRBJ2-1, with 8 bases that match TRBD2. V lost 5 bases, J lost 9 bases, and 9 bases stayed unmatched. This CDR3 is 14 amino acids long. Germline V gene lookup returns CDR1 MNHEY and CDR2 SVGAGI. The CDR3 nucleotides read TGTGCCAGCAGTCCCACTGGACTAGCTATTGAGCAGTTCTTC. Translation gives CASSPTGLAIEQFF.

The chain is built from TRBV5-5 and TRBJ1-5; the match to TRBD1 covers 9 bases. There are 15 residues in the CDR3. The V and J ends lost 0 bases and 5 bases, in that order; junction bases with no gene match: 3. Germline CDR1 and CDR2: SGHKS and YYEKEE (reference sequence). The CDR3 DNA follows: TGTGCCAGCAGCTTGGAGGGACAGGGCCATCAGCCCCAGCATTTT. Translated: CASSLEGQGHQPQHF.

The rearrangement links TRBV19 to TRBJ1-2; 8 bases are a match to TRBD1. V was clipped by 7 bases and J by 4 bases; unmatched bases: 8. The CDR3 has 14 amino acids. Germline loops: CDR1 LNHDA, CDR2 SQIVND (reference sequence). CDR3 in DNA: TGTGCCAGTACCTCGACAGGGGACCTCTATGGCTACACCTTC. It is translated as CASTSTGDLYGYTF.

The chain links TRBV11-2 to TRBJ2-5, with D perhaps TRBD2 (5 bases). The length of the CDR3 is 15 residues. Trimming stripped 6 bases from V and 2 bases from J, with 16 bases between. Germline-derived CDR1 and CDR2 are SGHAT and FQNNGV. CDR3 residues: CASREDGVAQETQYF. The CDR3 nucleotides are TGTGCCAGCAGAGAGGACGGGGTCGCTCAAGAGACCCAGTACTTC. The full variable domain, rest sourced from reference TRBV11-2 and TRBJ2-5, is EAGVAQSPRYKIIEKRQSVAFWCNPISGHATLYWYQQILGQGPKLLIQFQNNGVVDDSQLPKDRFSAERLKGVDSTLKIQPAKLEDSAVYLCASREDGVAQETQYFGPGTRLLVL.

The chain is built from TRBV19 and TRBJ1-1, with D perhaps matching TRBD1 (5 bases). The germline gives CDR1 LNHDA, CDR2 SQIVND (reference sequence). Trimming pared 8 bases from V and 5 bases from J, leaving 24 bases between. The CDR3 is 16 amino acids. The CDR3 sequence: CASHPGSRGGRTEAFF. The CDR3 coding sequence is TGTGCCAGTCATCCCGGTTCTAGGGGTGGAAGGACTGAAGCTTTCTTT.

This chain joins TRBV6-1 and TRBJ2-7; TRBD2 agrees at 8 bases. V gave up 2 bases and J gave up 0 bases; unmatched junction bases: 3. In germline, CDR1 is MNHNS, CDR2 SASEGT. CDR3 length: 15 amino acids. The CDR3 DNA reads as TGTGCCAGCAGTGAACTAGCGGGTAACTCCTACGAGCAGTACTTC. Translated: CASSELAGNSYEQYF.

The V and J genes are TRBV11-2 and TRBJ1-1, with 8 bases matching TRBD1. In germline, CDR1 is SGHAT, CDR2 FQNNGV. The CDR3 sequence is 14 residues long. J was trimmed by 0 bases and V by 5 bases; bases with no gene match: 2. CDR3 protein: CASSPDRVNTEAFF. In DNA form, the CDR3 reads TGTGCCAGCAGCCCGGACAGGGTGAACACTGAAGCTTTCTTT. The full variable domain, in which reference TRBV11-2 and TRBJ1-1 provide the parts outside the CDR3, is EAGVAQSPRYKIIEKRQSVAFWCNPISGHATLYWYQQILGQGPKLLIQFQNNGVVDDSQLPKDRFSAERLKGVDSTLKIQPAKLEDSAVYLCASSPDRVNTEAFFGQGTRLTVV.

The chain is built from TRBV2 and TRBJ1-3; D not certain. V gave up 6 bases and J gave up 2 bases, with 11 bases separating them. This CDR3 is built from 14 residues. Germline assignment: CDR1 SNHLY and CDR2 FYNNEI. The CDR3 region is CASRPQRPGNTIYF. CDR3 DNA sequence: TGTGCCAGCAGGCCACAACGTCCTGGAAACACCATATATTTT.

The chain joins TRBV25-1 to TRBJ1-2, with 7 positions matching TRBD1. V gave up 1 base and J gave up 2 bases; unmatched junction bases: 7. Germline V gives CDR1 MGHDK, CDR2 SYGVNS. The CDR3 spans 16 residues. CDR3 residues: CASSESGSGQNYGYTF. Here the CDR3 DNA reads TGTGCCAGCAGTGAATCTGGTTCGGGACAGAACTATGGCTACACCTTC.

The genes are TRBV30 and TRBJ2-1, with TRBD2 matching 8 bases. V gave up 2 bases and J gave up 5 bases; unmatched junction bases: 5. This CDR3 is 14 amino acids long. From germline, CDR1 is GTSNPN and CDR2 SVGIG (reference sequence). The CDR3: CAWSRTSRNNEQFF. In DNA, the CDR3 is TGTGCCTGGAGTCGGACTAGCCGGAACAATGAGCAGTTCTTC. The full variable domain, with the rest looked up from reference TRBV30 and TRBJ2-1, is SQTIHQWPATLVQPVGSPLSLECTVEGTSNPNLYWYRQAAGRGLQLLFYSVGIGQISSEVPQNLSASRPQDRQFILSSKKLLLSDSGFYLCAWSRTSRNNEQFFGPGTRLTVL.

This chain joins TRBV10-3 and TRBJ2-7; 10 positions match TRBD2. The V gene's germline CDR1 is ENHRY and CDR2 SYGVKD. The CDR3 is 17 amino acids. The V and J ends lost 4 bases and 2 bases, in that order; junction bases with no gene match: 11. CDR3 residues: CAISVTSSSGGAYEQYF. The CDR3 DNA reads as TGTGCCATCAGTGTGACGTCGTCCAGCGGGGGGGCCTACGAGCAGTACTTC.

The V and J genes are TRBV5-6 and TRBJ2-5; a possible D gene is TRBD2 (6 bases). Matching the DNA end better, TRBJ2-7 makes the J call doubtful. Germline CDR1 is SGHDT and CDR2 is YYEEEE. The CDR3 is 14 residues long. The DNA of the CDR3 is TGTGCCAGCAGCTTAGCCGGGAGCTCCTACGAGCAGTACTTC. It codes for CASSLAGSSYEQYF.

This chain connects TRBV6-1 to TRBJ1-4; D gene unclear. The CDR3 loop spans 14 amino acids. Germline lookup yields CDR1 MNHNS and CDR2 SASEGT. Trimming left V 3 bases short and J 8 bases short, with 13 bases between. The chain's CDR3 is CASSEPPGPEKLFF. Here the CDR3 DNA reads TGTGCCAGCAGTGAGCCTCCAGGCCCGGAAAAACTGTTTTTT.

Concerning this clone: Its ends do not fully match the called genes, so a read error is possible. The chain is built from TRBV9 and TRBJ2-1, with 11 positions matching TRBD2. The CDR3 runs 22 residues. CDR1 is SGDLS, CDR2 YYNGEE, per germline. CDR3 residues: CASSVLGVAGLAVPEANNERFF. The CDR3 DNA sequence: TGTGCCAGCAGCGTATTGGGGGTAGCGGGACTAGCGGTACCGGAGGCTAACAATGAGCGGTTCTTC.

The J gene is TRBJ1-1, the V gene TRBV18, with a possible D match to TRBD1 (5 bases). The CDR3 length is 15 residues. V was clipped by 8 bases and J by 1 base, with 17 bases between them. Germline lookup yields CDR1 KGHSH and CDR2 LQKENI. This CDR3 reads CASTPWSGENTEAFF. CDR3 sequence (DNA): TGTGCCAGCACTCCGTGGTCGGGGGAGAACACTGAAGCTTTCTTT.

This chain connects TRBV6-5 to TRBJ1-6; D gene unclear. The V end lost 7 bases, the J end lost 8 bases, and 15 bases lay between the germline ends. The germline CDR1 and CDR2 sequences are MNHEY and SVGAGI. The CDR3 covers 14 residues. CDR3 DNA: TGTGCCAGCACTGCGGGCCGAGACTATTCACCCCTCCACTTT. This codes for CASTAGRDYSPLHF.

The chain has TRBV30 and TRBJ2-5; 8 bases map to TRBD2. Germline CDR1 and CDR2: GTSNPN and SVGIG (reference sequence). Trimming cost V 3 bases and J 7 bases; bases outside gene matches: 13. The CDR3 contains 15 residues. The CDR3 DNA is TGTGCCTGGAGGTTAGCGGGGAGGTCGTTGGGGACCCAGTACTTC. Its translation is CAWRLAGRSLGTQYF.

This chain links TRBV7-8 with TRBJ1-5; 7 positions match TRBD1. The CDR3 has 16 amino acids. With V trimmed by 5 bases and J by 0 bases, 7 bases remained unmatched. CDR1 and CDR2 (germline): SGHVS, FQNEAQ. CDR3 sequence (DNA): TGTGCCAGCAGCACGGACAGGCGAGTTAGCAATCAGCCCCAGCATTTT. Translating it yields CASSTDRRVSNQPQHF.

The rearrangement links TRBV30 to TRBJ2-4; TRBD2 might be the D (6 bases). Germline V CDR1 and CDR2: GTSNPN, SVGIG (reference sequence). CDR3 length: 11 amino acids. V shed 6 bases and J shed 7 bases, with 10 bases lying between them. DNA for the CDR3: TGTGCCTGTATTGGGGGGAACATTCAGTACTTC. As protein: CACIGGNIQYF.

The chain combines TRBV5-4 with TRBJ1-2, with D possibly TRBD1 on 5 matching bases. Trimming left V 0 bases short and J 1 base short, with 10 bases between. Germline CDR1 is SGHNT and CDR2 is YYREEE (reference sequence). This CDR3 spans 15 amino acids. The CDR3 protein is CASSLDRGVNYGYTF. Here the CDR3 DNA reads TGTGCCAGCAGCTTGGATCGGGGGGTTAACTATGGCTACACCTTC.

This clone was counted once. The V and J genes are TRBV21-1 and TRBJ1-1. TRBV21-1 counts as a pseudogene. This CDR3 is built from 11 residues. This CDR3 reads CAHGGVRGAFF. The CDR3 DNA reads as TGTGCCCACGGGGGGGTGCGAGGAGCTTTCTTT.

The chain joins TRBV10-2 to TRBJ2-3, with TRBD2 matching 8 bases. The CDR3 totals 14 residues. Germline lookup yields CDR1 WSHSY and CDR2 SAAADI. Trimming removed 2 bases from V and 8 bases from J; junction bases left unmatched: 6. Written as DNA, the CDR3 is TGCGCCAGCAGTGAGGGACTAGCCGCAGGTACGCAGTATTTT. Protein sequence: CASSEGLAAGTQYF.

The chain links TRBV19 to TRBJ2-7; 8 bases line up with TRBD1. Germline assignment: CDR1 LNHDA and CDR2 SQIVND (reference sequence). The trim removed 3 bases at V and 1 base at J, leaving 5 bases unmatched. The CDR3 spans 15 residues. The CDR3 region has the DNA TGTGCCAGTAGTATTGCAGGACAGGGATCCTACGAGCAGTACTTC. It specifies CASSIAGQGSYEQYF.

This clone has more than one count but fewer than ten. DNA of the CDR3: TGTGCCAGCAGCCGCCTTGGAGGTGAAAAACTGTTTTTT. Translation gives CASSRLGGEKLFF. This chain links TRBV7-9 with TRBJ1-4; D is uncertain. The germline V gene encodes CDR1 SEHNR and CDR2 FQNEAQ (reference sequence). There are 13 residues in the CDR3. The ends were cut back, 5 bases at V and 7 bases at J, with 11 bases in the middle.

For the CDR3, the DNA is TGTGCCTGGGGTCGGGAAGGTGGCTACACCTTC. It is translated as CAWGREGGYTF. The chain links TRBV30 to TRBJ1-2, with unresolved D. Trimming shortened V by 5 bases and J by 7 bases, and 11 bases separated the two germline ends. CDR3 length equals 11 residues. CDR1 GTSNPN and CDR2 SVGIG come from the germline V gene (reference sequence).

The rearrangement joins TRBV19 to TRBJ1-2, with D tentatively TRBD1 (6 bases). V dropped 5 bases and J dropped 6 bases, with 10 bases sitting between them. The CDR3 extends over 12 amino acids. CDR1 is LNHDA, CDR2 SQIVND, per germline (reference sequence). CDR3 bases: TGTGCCAGTAGTCGACAGGTTAATGGCTACACCTTC. It specifies CASSRQVNGYTF.

With respect to this clone: A junction end diverges from the germline sequence, so it may reflect a read error. The same CDR3 can be traced to other DNA sequences in this sample. The CDR3 loop reads CASSLDRDYGYTF. CDR3 bases: TGTGCCAGCAGTTTGGACAGGGACTATGGCTACACCTTC. The gene calls are TRBV5-4 and TRBJ1-2; the match to TRBD1 covers 8 bases. Germline-derived CDR1 and CDR2 are SGHNT and YYREEE (reference sequence). The CDR3 has 13 residues.